This TCR beta chain is drawn from a study of sequential checkpoint blockade in melanoma. Treatment reported: randomized to nivolumab then ipilimumab (arm A) or the reverse (arm B). The CDR3 extends over 11 amino acids. Germline assignment: CDR1 SEHNR and CDR2 FQNEAQ (reference sequence). Trimming removed 9 bases from V and 8 bases from J; junction bases left unmatched: 6. Data came from immunoSEQ multiplex PCR; TCRdb stores just in-frame clones and leaves some out. The sample holds tens of thousands of clones; 86% are singletons and the top ten take roughly a fifth. The chain recombines TRBV7-9 with TRBJ1-2; 7 nucleotides match TRBD1. The sequence was collected from a human donor with melanoma. This specimen was CD8+ T cells sorted from blood (inferred from file names), taken from a patient given nivolumab and ipilimumab in sequence. The chain's CDR3 is CASGDRVGYTF. CDR3 coding DNA: TGTGCCAGTGGAGACAGGGTAGGCTACACCTTC. The full variable domain, completed using reference TRBV7-9 and TRBJ1-2, is DTGVSQNPRHKITKRGQNVTFRCDPISEHNRLYWYRQTLGQGPEFLTYFQNEAQLEKSRLLSDRFSAERPKGSFSTLEIQRTEQGDSAMYLCASGDRVGYTFGSGTRLTVV.